Listed below are T cell receptor beta chains from one sample, sequenced in a study of blood T cell repertoires in COVID-19. Assay used: immunoSEQ multiplex PCR; TCRdb lists only in-frame clones, some missing. The repertoire includes about 140,000 clones, roughly four fifths of them detected once, and about 1.5% sits in the top ten. The sample was PBMCs or T cells enriched from blood (not recorded which). The receptors were sampled from a young woman who had been exposed to COVID-19. CDR3s include the opening cysteine and the closing phenylalanine or tryptophan. D genes are given only for firm matches. Rows give clone size only sometimes, using once, few, many, or a class for an expanded clone.

size	V	D	J	CDR3	DNA
-	TRBV11-1	-	TRBJ2-7	CASSLAPLQDATYEQYF	TGTGCCAGCAGCTTAGCGCCCTTACAGGATGCTACCTACGAGCAGTACTTC
-	TRBV30	TRBD1	TRBJ2-7	CAWSPGQGSYEQYF	TGTGCCTGGTCGCCGGGACAGGGGTCCTACGAGCAGTACTTC
few	TRBV7-9	TRBD1	TRBJ1-4	CASSLDYRGEDEKLFF	TGTGCCAGCAGCTTAGACTACAGGGGTGAGGATGAAAAACTGTTTTTT
-	TRBV3-1/TRBV3-2	-	TRBJ1-4	CASSQVGQGGEKLFF	TGTGCCAGCAGCCAAGTTGGTCAGGGTGGTGAAAAACTGTTTTTT
-	TRBV5-1	TRBD2	TRBJ2-7	CASSTSGRKNEQYF	TGCGCCAGCAGCACTAGCGGGAGAAAAAACGAGCAGTACTTC
-	TRBV29-1	TRBD2	TRBJ2-1	CSVDGGLYYHNEQFF	TGCAGCGTTGACGGGGGACTATACTACCACAATGAGCAGTTCTTC
few	TRBV19	TRBD2	TRBJ2-1	CASSILRTSGKGEQFF	TGTGCCAGTAGTATCTTGAGAACTAGCGGGAAGGGTGAGCAGTTCTTC
-	TRBV29-1	TRBD1	TRBJ2-7	CSAGTGRLGDEQYF	TGCAGCGCTGGGACAGGCCGACTCGGTGACGAGCAGTACTTC
-	TRBV11-2	-	TRBJ2-7	CASSLVIGPYEQYF	TGTGCCAGCAGCTTAGTAATTGGCCCTTACGAGCAGTACTTC
-	TRBV2	-	TRBJ1-2	CASSELSYGYTF	TGTGCCAGCAGTGAGCTGAGCTATGGCTACACCTTC
-	TRBV12-5	TRBD1	TRBJ2-3	CASGPGTGVDTQYF	TGTGCTAGTGGGCCGGGGACAGGGGTAGATACGCAGTATTTT
-	TRBV14	-	TRBJ1-1	CASSQITYANTEAFF	TGTGCCAGCAGCCAAATCACCTACGCGAACACTGAAGCTTTCTTT
-	TRBV14	TRBD2	TRBJ2-7	CASSHPAGGSEQYF	TGTGCCAGCAGCCACCCAGCGGGAGGGTCCGAGCAGTACTTC
-	TRBV29-1	TRBD2	TRBJ2-7	CSVGGTSGSFIYEQYF	TGCAGCGTCGGAGGGACTAGCGGGAGTTTCATCTACGAGCAGTACTTC
-	TRBV27	TRBD1	TRBJ1-6	CASRPGQGYISPLHF	TGTGCCAGCAGGCCGGGACAGGGTTATATTTCACCCCTCCACTTT
-	TRBV18	TRBD1	TRBJ1-1	CASSPRRGDTEAFF	TGTGCCAGCTCACCACGCAGGGGGGACACTGAAGCTTTCTTT
-	TRBV5-5	-	TRBJ1-5	CASSQIADQPQHF	TGTGCCAGCAGCCAGATCGCGGATCAGCCCCAGCATTTT
few	TRBV19	-	TRBJ2-7	CASSISGAYEQYF	TGTGCCAGTAGTATATCAGGGGCCTACGAGCAGTACTTC
-	TRBV29-1	-	TRBJ1-1	CSAADTEAFF	TGCAGCGCGGCCGACACTGAAGCTTTCTTT
-	TRBV2	TRBD2	TRBJ2-3	CASSEIASGSRTDTQYF	TGTGCCAGCAGTGAAATTGCTAGCGGGAGCCGAACAGATACGCAGTATTTT
-	TRBV7-2	-	TRBJ1-1	CASSLGGGIGAFF	TGTGCCAGCAGCTTAGGGGGAGGGATAGGAGCTTTCTTT
-	TRBV7-2	-	TRBJ1-3	CASSLRGSGNTIYF	TGTGCCAGCAGCTTACGGGGTTCTGGAAACACCATATATTTT
-	TRBV7-2	TRBD2	TRBJ2-1	CASSLMGLGSNEQFF	TGTGCCAGCAGCTTGATGGGACTAGGATCCAATGAGCAGTTCTTC
-	TRBV6-5	TRBD1	TRBJ1-2	CASTLGQMHRGYTF	TGTGCCAGCACATTGGGACAGATGCATCGGGGCTACACCTTC
-	TRBV5-1	TRBD2	TRBJ2-2	CASSIRLAGVLGELFF	TGCGCCAGCAGCATAAGACTAGCGGGAGTACTCGGGGAGCTGTTTTTT
-	TRBV29-1	TRBD2	TRBJ2-1	CSVEPNSSGEQFF	TGCAGCGTTGAACCCAACTCTAGCGGAGAGCAGTTCTTC